A single sample gave rise to the 17 T cell receptor beta chains below, sequenced in a study of T cell responses to AZD1222 COVID-19 vaccine. TCRdb's copy holds only in-frame clones and misses some; the assay was immunoSEQ multiplex PCR. The data include about 140,000 clones; the top ten clones carry under 2.5%. Specimen: peripheral blood. The receptor set was obtained from an adult in good health.

J is TRBJ1-5 and V is TRBV5-4; the match to TRBD1 covers 7 bases. With V trimmed by 4 bases and J by 7 bases, 5 bases remained unmatched. The CDR3 runs to 13 residues. Germline CDR1 reads SGHNT; CDR2 reads YYREEE (reference sequence). The CDR3 sequence: CASSRGTDQPQHF. CDR3 nucleotides: TGTGCCAGCAGCCGGGGGACAGACCAGCCCCAGCATTTT.

The V and J genes are TRBV5-1 and TRBJ2-2; tentatively, D is TRBD1 or TRBD2 (5 bases each). The CDR3 covers 18 residues. In germline, CDR1 is SGHRS, CDR2 YFSETQ. Trimming shortened V by 4 bases and J by 3 bases, and 22 bases separated the two germline ends. CDR3 in DNA: TGCGCCAGCAGCCAGGGAGTCAAAGCACCTGGTCACACCGGGGAGCTGTTTTTT. The encoded protein is CASSQGVKAPGHTGELFF.

This chain links TRBV5-1 with TRBJ2-3; possibly TRBD2 for D (5 bases). The CDR3 has 15 amino acids. The V gene's germline CDR1 is SGHRS and CDR2 YFSETQ. V was clipped by 2 bases and J by 0 bases, with 10 bases between them. The CDR3 DNA is TGCGCCAGCAGCTTTGATTGGAGGAGCACAGATACGCAGTATTTT. As protein: CASSFDWRSTDTQYF.

The V gene is TRBV28, the J gene TRBJ1-4; no clear D. This CDR3 has 15 residues. V was trimmed by 5 bases and J by 0 bases, leaving 10 bases between them. CDR1 and CDR2 from the germline V gene are MDHEN and SYDVKM. Written as DNA, the CDR3 is TGTGCCAGCAGTCCCCCCCATGCAACTAATGAAAAACTGTTTTTT. Translated: CASSPPHATNEKLFF.

The rearrangement uses TRBV10-3 and TRBJ1-1; weak D call: TRBD1 (5 bases). From germline, CDR1 is ENHRY and CDR2 SYGVKD. Between the trimmed V and J ends, which lost 6 bases and 1 base, there was a span of 24 bases. This CDR3 contains 18 residues. CDR3 amino acids: CAISYVFGQGVRNTEAFF. The CDR3 coding sequence is TGTGCCATCAGCTACGTGTTTGGACAAGGGGTCCGGAACACTGAAGCTTTCTTT.

This CDR3 reads CAWSTGAGNTIYF. DNA for the CDR3: TGTGCCTGGAGTACAGGGGCTGGAAACACCATATATTTT. The chain joins TRBV30 to TRBJ1-3, with 7 bases lining up with TRBD1. Germline V gene lookup returns CDR1 GTSNPN and CDR2 SVGIG (reference sequence). V was pared by 2 bases and J by 2 bases, with 0 bases of the junction left unmatched. The CDR3 has 13 amino acids.

The rearrangement joins TRBV19 to TRBJ1-4; D perhaps matches TRBD1 (5 bases). Trimming shortened V by 8 bases and J by 7 bases, and 11 bases separated the two germline ends. CDR3 length: 12 amino acids. In germline, CDR1 is LNHDA, CDR2 SQIVND (reference sequence). In nucleotides, the CDR3 is TGTGCCAGTGGGGCGAGGGGTGAAAAACTGTTTTTT. Amino acids: CASGARGEKLFF.

V is TRBV5-1 and J is TRBJ2-1; D perhaps matches TRBD1 (6 bases). Per the germline V gene, CDR1 is SGHRS and CDR2 is YFSETQ. V lost 4 bases, J lost 7 bases, and 15 bases lay in between. The CDR3 extends over 14 amino acids. CDR3 nucleotide sequence: TGCGCCAGCAGCAACCCTGGACAGCGTAATGAGCAGTTCTTC. Translation: CASSNPGQRNEQFF.

The chain combines TRBV9 with TRBJ2-6, with D unclear. The CDR3 is made up of 21 amino acids. The V and J ends lost 0 bases and 0 bases respectively, with 22 bases between them. Germline lookup yields CDR1 SGDLS and CDR2 YYNGEE. As DNA, the CDR3 is TGTGCCAGCAGCGTAGTCCGGGCAGGTTCATCGGAGAACTCTGGGGCCAACGTCCTGACTTTC. The encoded protein is CASSVVRAGSSENSGANVLTF.

The chain is built from TRBV6-5 and TRBJ2-3; tentative D call: TRBD1 (6 bases). The germline gives CDR1 MNHEY, CDR2 SVGAGI. Trimming removed 2 bases from V and 4 bases from J, with 13 bases in between. This CDR3 contains 15 residues. The CDR3 coding sequence is TGTGCCAGCAGTTACCTGGGGGCGCGGGCAGATACGCAGTATTTT. This gives the protein CASSYLGARADTQYF.

The chain's CDR3 is CASSYQFGIQPQHF. In DNA, the CDR3 is TGTGCCAGCAGTTACCAATTCGGGATTCAGCCCCAGCATTTT. The rearrangement uses TRBV6-5 and TRBJ1-5; D is undetermined. CDR1 and CDR2 from the germline V gene are MNHEY and SVGAGI. Trimming removed 2 bases from V and 6 bases from J, with 11 bases in between. The CDR3 covers 14 residues.

This rearrangement joins TRBV28 to TRBJ2-2; either TRBD1 or TRBD2 may fit D (5 bases each). Germline lookup yields CDR1 MDHEN and CDR2 SYDVKM. Trimming stripped 3 bases from V and 2 bases from J, with 19 bases between. The CDR3 sequence is 18 residues long. CDR3: CASSFPPGTGRNTGELFF. In DNA, the CDR3 is TGTGCCAGCAGTTTCCCCCCAGGGACGGGACGCAACACCGGGGAGCTGTTTTTT.

The chain has TRBV11-2 and TRBJ2-5; 10 nucleotides align to TRBD1. Germline V gene lookup returns CDR1 SGHAT and CDR2 FQNNGV. The V gene end was trimmed by 5 bases and the J gene end by 1 base; junction bases not matched to a gene: 7. The CDR3 has 16 amino acids. The DNA for the CDR3 is TGTGCCAGCAGCAGGTCCGGGACAGGGGTCCAAGAGACCCAGTACTTC. The encoded protein is CASSRSGTGVQETQYF.

This chain connects TRBV10-1 to TRBJ2-3; D is possibly TRBD1 (5 bases). Germline V CDR1 and CDR2: WNHNN, SYGVQD (reference sequence). This CDR3 is built from 15 residues. V was clipped by 2 bases and J by 5 bases, with 14 bases between them. The CDR3: CASSERKGDQDTQYF. The CDR3 DNA sequence: TGCGCCAGCAGTGAGAGGAAAGGGGATCAAGATACGCAGTATTTT.

This chain links TRBV14 with TRBJ2-1, with 9 bases identical to TRBD1. The germline gives CDR1 SGHDN, CDR2 FVKESK. With V trimmed by 1 base and J by 7 bases, 8 bases remained unmatched. The CDR3 consists of 16 residues. CDR3 loop: CASSQGTGVPSNEQFF. CDR3 bases: TGTGCCAGCAGCCAAGGGACAGGGGTCCCGTCAAATGAGCAGTTCTTC.

The V gene is TRBV4-3, the J gene TRBJ2-7; D may be TRBD1 or TRBD2 (5 bases each). Germline V CDR1 and CDR2: LGHNA, YSLEER. Trimming shortened V by 1 base and J by 3 bases, and 13 bases separated the two germline ends. The CDR3 sequence is 15 residues long. The CDR3 DNA sequence: TGCGCCAGCAGCCAAGTCTCCGCAGGGAGCTACGAGCAGTACTTC. As protein: CASSQVSAGSYEQYF.

The chain uses TRBV5-5 and TRBJ2-1, with 16 bases aligning to TRBD2. V lost 4 bases, J lost 8 bases, and 6 bases stayed unmatched. CDR1 is SGHKS and CDR2 is YYEKEE in the germline V gene (reference sequence). This CDR3 spans 16 amino acids. CDR3 sequence reads: CASSLFGTSGGDEQFF. The CDR3 DNA reads TGTGCCAGCAGCCTCTTCGGGACTAGCGGGGGGGATGAGCAGTTCTTC.